These 31 T cell receptor beta chains originate from one sample sequenced in a study of blood T cell repertoires in COVID-19 (dated by TCRdb to about 2020). Library construction relied on the immunoSEQ multiplex PCR assay. TCRdb took this table from immuneACCESS and kept in-frame rearrangements with V and J called. Such tables lack part of the clones; where checked against another copy, unresolved V genes explain under half of the gap, and the rest is unexplained. A total of approximately 150,000 clones appear in this sample, approximately 84% of them only once. The biggest ten clones account for over 0.95% of the sample. Sequencing input: PBMCs or T cells enriched from blood (not recorded which). The source of these receptors is a human donor with acute COVID-19. The donor label of this sample is uncertain.

The J gene is TRBJ2-2, the V gene TRBV19; the match to TRBD1 covers 10 bases. Trimming cost V 1 base and J 4 bases; bases outside gene matches: 6. Germline V CDR1 and CDR2: LNHDA, SQIVND (reference sequence). The CDR3 contains 17 residues. The CDR3 loop is CASSIGTTGGITGELFF. In DNA, the CDR3 is TGTGCCAGTAGTATAGGTACGACAGGGGGCATCACCGGGGAGCTGTTTTTT.

The chain recombines TRBV3-1 (or the pseudogene TRBV3-2) with TRBJ1-5, with a weak D call TRBD1 (5 bases). V lost 4 bases to trimming and J lost 0 bases, with 13 bases between them. The CDR3 sequence is 16 residues long. The germline V gene encodes CDR1 LGHDT and CDR2 YNNKEL (reference sequence). This CDR3 is CASSPRQRNSNQPQHF. CDR3 nucleotide sequence: TGTGCCAGCAGCCCCCGACAGAGAAATAGCAATCAGCCCCAGCATTTT.

V gene TRBV4-1 combines with J gene TRBJ1-5, with no clear D. The germline V gene has CDR1 MGHRA and CDR2 YSYEKL. The V gene lost 1 base and the J gene lost 4 bases, with 14 bases spanning the gap. The CDR3 consists of 16 residues. The CDR3 spells CASSQVNAGQNQPQHF. The CDR3 nucleotides read TGCGCCAGCAGCCAAGTTAACGCGGGCCAAAATCAGCCCCAGCATTTT.

The chain is built from TRBV7-3 and TRBJ2-7; 7 bases are a match to TRBD1. Germline CDR1 reads SGHTA; CDR2 reads FQGTGA. The CDR3 is 15 residues long. J gave up 2 bases and V 5 bases, and 9 bases lay outside the gene matches. CDR3 loop: CASSPVQGVTYEQYF. The DNA of the CDR3 is TGTGCCAGCAGCCCAGTTCAGGGGGTAACCTACGAGCAGTACTTC.

The rearrangement links TRBV7-9 to TRBJ2-7; TRBD2 might be the D (5 bases). Germline lookup yields CDR1 SEHNR and CDR2 FQNEAQ (reference sequence). V was clipped by 4 bases and J by 0 bases, with 13 bases between them. This CDR3 is built from 15 residues. The CDR3 region is CASSSPESGSYEQYF. For the CDR3, the DNA is TGTGCCAGCAGCTCACCCGAGAGCGGCTCCTACGAGCAGTACTTC.

The V gene is TRBV11-2, the J gene TRBJ2-7; possibly TRBD2 for D (5 bases). Trimming stripped 0 bases from V and 3 bases from J, with 12 bases between. Looked up from germline, CDR1 is SGHAT and CDR2 is FQNNGV. The CDR3 totals 15 residues. The CDR3 loop is CASSLDRRVSYEQYF. The CDR3 nucleotides are TGTGCCAGCAGCTTAGATAGGCGGGTCAGCTACGAGCAGTACTTC.

The chain combines TRBV4-1 with TRBJ1-1, with 7 bases that match TRBD1. From germline, CDR1 is MGHRA and CDR2 YSYEKL. The V and J ends lost 4 bases and 1 base, in that order; junction bases with no gene match: 6. The CDR3 is 15 amino acids. In DNA, the CDR3 is TGCGCCAGCAGCCCGCCGGGACAGAGGAACACTGAAGCTTTCTTT. Its translation is CASSPPGQRNTEAFF.

This chain connects TRBV7-2 to TRBJ1-2; 9 bases map to TRBD1. Germline CDR1 and CDR2: SGHTA and FQGNSA. This CDR3 contains 15 residues. Trimming took 2 bases from V and 8 from J; bases not matched to a gene: 9. The CDR3 region is CASSLILGTGLGYTF. The DNA for the CDR3 is TGTGCCAGCAGCTTAATCTTAGGGACAGGGTTAGGCTACACCTTC.

This chain links TRBV5-1 with TRBJ1-1; 7 nucleotides agree with TRBD1. CDR1 and CDR2 from the germline V gene are SGHRS and YFSETQ. This CDR3 is 14 amino acids long. V dropped 0 bases and J dropped 2; count of bases not matched to a gene: 1. CDR3 DNA sequence: TGCGCCAGCAGCTTGGAGGGGGCCAACACTGAAGCTTTCTTT. Translating gives CASSLEGANTEAFF.

A single count supports this clone. The V gene is TRBV4-3, the J gene TRBJ1-2, with D perhaps matching TRBD1 (6 bases). In germline, CDR1 is LGHNA, CDR2 YSLEER. Trimming left V 3 bases short and J 1 base short, with 12 bases between. CDR3 size: 15 residues. The CDR3 bases are TGCGCCAGCAGCCACACAGGGTTCGATAACTATGGCTACACCTTC. It is translated as CASSHTGFDNYGYTF.

This clone was counted only a few times. The chain is built from TRBV3-1 (or the pseudogene TRBV3-2) and TRBJ1-2; D might be TRBD1 (5 bases). Germline lookup yields CDR1 LGHDT and CDR2 YNNKEL (reference sequence). The CDR3 runs 14 residues. Trimming pared 6 bases from V and 5 bases from J, leaving 16 bases between. CDR3 region: CASRQFGGAYGYTF. The CDR3, as DNA: TGTGCCAGCAGACAATTTGGTGGGGCGTATGGCTACACCTTC.

The gene calls are TRBV7-2 and TRBJ2-5; D may be TRBD2 (5 bases). This CDR3 spans 16 amino acids. The germline V and J ends were trimmed by 6 bases and 4 bases, with 21 bases remaining between them. Germline assignment: CDR1 SGHTA and CDR2 FQGNSA. CDR3 nucleotide sequence: TGTGCCAGCAGTTTTCCCCTTGGGAGCGGTGGAGAGACCCAGTACTTC. The encoded protein is CASSFPLGSGGETQYF.

The chain carries TRBV2 and TRBJ1-6, with 7 bases matching TRBD1. CDR3 length: 15 amino acids. Trimming cost V 6 bases and J 7 bases; bases outside gene matches: 9. Germline V lookup: CDR1 SNHLY, CDR2 FYNNEI. This chain's CDR3 is CASRGQFAGNSPLHF. The CDR3 DNA is TGTGCCAGCAGGGGACAGTTCGCTGGGAATTCACCCCTCCACTTT.

The chain carries TRBV2 and TRBJ1-1; D not resolved. CDR1 SNHLY and CDR2 FYNNEI come from the germline V gene. The CDR3 runs 13 residues. Trimming shortened V by 4 bases and J by 3 bases, and 9 bases separated the two germline ends. This CDR3 is CASSASADTEAFF. The DNA for the CDR3 is TGTGCCAGCAGTGCCTCCGCGGACACTGAAGCTTTCTTT.

V and J are TRBV7-6 and TRBJ1-3; D uncertain. The CDR3 has 13 residues. In germline, CDR1 is SGHVS, CDR2 FNYEAQ. V lost 1 base, J lost 8 bases, and 9 bases lay in between. CDR3 region: CASSLGRRDTIYF. CDR3 coding DNA: TGTGCCAGCAGCTTAGGGCGCCGGGACACCATATATTTT.

This sequence joins TRBV7-2 and TRBJ1-2; TRBD1 aligns across 10 bases. Germline CDR1 is SGHTA and CDR2 is FQGNSA. This CDR3 has 15 amino acids. The V segment lost 5 bases and the J segment 3 bases; nucleotides outside the gene matches: 6. The CDR3 region has the DNA TGTGCCAGCAGCCCCGGGACAGGGGTCTACTATGGCTACACCTTC. Translating it yields CASSPGTGVYYGYTF.

V is TRBV10-2 and J is TRBJ2-1, with D possibly being TRBD1 (6 bases). V lost 8 bases and J 10 bases, leaving 21 bases between the germline ends. CDR3 length: 14 amino acids. The V gene's germline CDR1 is WSHSY and CDR2 SAAADI. CDR3 coding DNA: TGCGCCAGCGGAAGAACAGGGTTCGGAAGGGAGCAGTTCTTC. It translates to CASGRTGFGREQFF.

This clone was found once. The V gene is TRBV7-2, the J gene TRBJ2-7, with TRBD2 as a possible D gene (5 bases). V lost 1 base and J lost 3, with 10 bases in between. The length of the CDR3 is 14 residues. The germline V gene has CDR1 SGHTA and CDR2 FQGNSA. CDR3 sequence (DNA): TGTGCCAGCAGCTTAGAGCCCGGAGGCTACGAGCAGTACTTC. This sequence encodes CASSLEPGGYEQYF.

The chain has TRBV7-9 and TRBJ1-6; 11 nucleotides line up with TRBD1. Germline CDR1 reads SEHNR; CDR2 reads FQNEAQ (reference sequence). V shed 1 base, J shed 6 bases, and the junction held 8 bases outside the gene matches. The CDR3 length is 18 residues. The CDR3 nucleotides are TGTGCCAGCAGCTTAGTAGGGGACAGGGGGAAAGGTAATTCACCCCTCCACTTT. Translating gives CASSLVGDRGKGNSPLHF.

The chain employs TRBV19 and TRBJ1-2; 9 nucleotides line up with TRBD1. The CDR3 has 14 amino acids. V gave up 5 bases and J gave up 10 bases; unmatched junction bases: 11. Germline V lookup: CDR1 LNHDA, CDR2 SQIVND (reference sequence). CDR3 protein: CASSPTGGSIDYTF. The CDR3, as DNA: TGTGCCAGTAGTCCGACAGGGGGATCGATCGACTACACCTTC.

The genes are TRBV12-3 or TRBV12-4 and TRBJ2-7; TRBD1 aligns across 9 bases. V lost 5 bases, J lost 4 bases, and 3 bases stayed unmatched. The CDR3 loop spans 13 amino acids. Here the CDR3 reads CASSPGQGYEQYF. The CDR3 DNA reads TGTGCCAGCAGTCCCGGACAGGGGTACGAGCAGTACTTC.

This clone occurred once. This rearrangement joins TRBV27 to TRBJ2-6; D remains unclear. V lost 3 bases, J lost 0 bases, and 15 bases lay in between. This CDR3 is 18 amino acids long. Germline CDR1 MNHEY, CDR2 SMNVEV (reference sequence). The CDR3 DNA reads as TGTGCCAGCAGTTTTTCCAGAATAAATCCCTCTGGGGCCAACGTCCTGACTTTC. The encoded protein is CASSFSRINPSGANVLTF. Full variable domain (rest looked up from reference TRBV27 and TRBJ2-6): EAQVTQNPRYLITVTGKKLTVTCSQNMNHEYMSWYRQDPGLGLRQIYYSMNVEVTDKGDVPEGYKVSRKEKRNFPLILESPSPNQTSLYFCASSFSRINPSGANVLTFGAGSRLTVL.

The rearrangement joins TRBV10-3 to TRBJ2-7; TRBD1 matches 10 bases. Germline-derived CDR1 and CDR2 are ENHRY and SYGVKD. The length of the CDR3 is 15 residues. V was clipped by 2 bases and J by 3 bases; unmatched bases: 4. The CDR3 spells CAISEPTGGYYEQYF. In nucleotides, the CDR3 is TGTGCCATCAGTGAGCCGACAGGGGGCTACTACGAGCAGTACTTC.

The chain links TRBV5-1 to TRBJ1-5; D is unresolved. V lost 4 bases to trimming and J lost 6 bases, with 11 bases between them. Germline CDR1 reads SGHRS; CDR2 reads YFSETQ. The CDR3 runs 13 residues. CDR3: CASSPETGQPQHF. The DNA of the CDR3 is TGCGCCAGCAGCCCGGAGACTGGTCAGCCCCAGCATTTT.

V is TRBV12-3 or TRBV12-4 and J is TRBJ1-1; no reliable D call. The CDR3 is 12 residues long. V gave up 3 bases and J gave up 3 bases, with 5 bases separating them. The CDR3 loop is CASSFRDTEAFF. CDR3 DNA sequence: TGTGCCAGCAGTTTTCGGGACACTGAAGCTTTCTTT.

The chain couples TRBV18 to TRBJ1-1; unclear D gene. Germline V gene lookup returns CDR1 KGHSH and CDR2 LQKENI. The CDR3 is 16 residues long. Trimming shortened V by 0 bases and J by 0 bases, and 11 bases separated the two germline ends. CDR3 amino acids: CASSPPFVGLNTEAFF. CDR3 DNA: TGTGCCAGCTCACCACCGTTCGTCGGGTTGAACACTGAAGCTTTCTTT.

The V and J genes are TRBV14 and TRBJ2-7, with 8 nucleotides matching TRBD2. Germline V gene lookup returns CDR1 SGHDN and CDR2 FVKESK. The J segment lost 4 bases and the V segment lost 1 base, leaving 6 bases of the junction unmatched. This CDR3 is 15 amino acids long. The CDR3 DNA is TGTGCCAGCAGCCAAGTGTCGGGGGGGCCGTACGAGCAGTACTTC. It codes for CASSQVSGGPYEQYF.

This chain connects TRBV4-1 to TRBJ2-3; unclear D gene. CDR1 and CDR2 (germline): MGHRA, YSYEKL. The CDR3 runs to 15 residues. Between the trimmed V and J ends, which lost 0 bases and 2 bases, there was a span of 9 bases. The CDR3 DNA is TGCGCCAGCAGCCAAGACTTGCAGTTCACAGATACGCAGTATTTT. It is translated as CASSQDLQFTDTQYF.

The rearrangement joins TRBV2 to TRBJ2-7; D gene uncertain. Germline values: CDR1 SNHLY, CDR2 FYNNEI. There are 12 residues in the CDR3. Trimming shortened V by 2 bases and J by 7 bases, and 9 bases separated the two germline ends. In DNA form, the CDR3 reads TGTGCCAGCAGTGAATGGTCAGAAGAGCAGTACTTC. It yields the protein CASSEWSEEQYF.

The chain is built from TRBV30 and TRBJ2-3; 7 nucleotides agree with TRBD1. The CDR3 spans 12 residues. J lost 7 bases, V lost 3 bases, and 4 bases had no gene match. Looked up from germline, CDR1 is GTSNPN and CDR2 is SVGIG (reference sequence). CDR3 coding DNA: TGTGCCTGGAGCCCCAGGGGGAATACGCAGTATTTT. Protein sequence: CAWSPRGNTQYF.

The chain employs TRBV4-1 and TRBJ2-2, with a tentative D call TRBD2 (6 bases). Trimming shortened V by 3 bases and J by 7 bases, and 6 bases separated the two germline ends. The germline CDR1 and CDR2 sequences are MGHRA and YSYEKL. The CDR3 covers 12 residues. The CDR3 nucleotides are TGCGCCAGCAGCCAGGACTACGGGGAGCTGTTTTTT. Amino acid sequence: CASSQDYGELFF.